The rows below give T cell receptor beta chains drawn from one sample of a study of blood T cell repertoires in COVID-19. TCRdb keeps only in-frame clones here, not all; method: immunoSEQ multiplex PCR. The top ten hold roughly 5.5% of the sample, which has about 200,000 clones, roughly four fifths seen once. Sequenced sample: peripheral blood. All receptors derive from a woman in her 70s with COVID-19, enrolled during active disease. The conserved cysteine and the conserved F or W are not part of the CDR3 here. The order of the fields is J gene, V gene, CDR3 protein.

TRBJ2-1 TRBV27 ASSLDRDYEQF
TRBJ2-5 TRBV5-4 ASSDLGSSGRETQY
TRBJ2-5 TRBV18 ASSPNRAETQY
TRBJ2-5 TRBV13 ASSHWSGDQETQY
TRBJ1-1 TRBV2 ASRGTGGKAF
TRBJ1-6 TRBV27 ASSHGDRENSPLH
TRBJ2-1 TRBV19 ASSLAGGPYNEQF
TRBJ1-4 TRBV5-1 ASSLSRDSVGEKLF
TRBJ2-7 TRBV28 ASLPQGYYEQY
TRBJ1-2 TRBV6-2/TRBV6-3 ASSETGHYGYT
TRBJ2-7 TRBV5-1 ASSLVGSTSYEQY
TRBJ2-1 TRBV21-1 ASSKDPLRTSGTYNEQF
TRBJ1-2 TRBV11-2 ASSLGGHSSGGYT
TRBJ1-1 TRBV18 ASSQQGRRTEAF
TRBJ1-3 TRBV25-1 ASNAPSTGSGNTIY
TRBJ2-3 TRBV5-4 ASSLYRSDTQY
TRBJ2-7 TRBV4-3 ASSPRESSGGLEQY
TRBJ2-1 TRBV3-1/TRBV3-2 ASSLVGPNEQF
TRBJ1-5 TRBV28 ASSWERSQPQH
TRBJ2-3 TRBV5-8 ASGREKRGTQY
TRBJ2-2 TRBV6-5 ASRHMNGELF
TRBJ2-1 TRBV7-9 ASSSLGLASDNEQF
TRBJ2-3 TRBV11-2 ASSLVPLLAGEGDTQY
TRBJ1-3 TRBV3-1/TRBV3-2 ASSDIQISGNTIY
TRBJ1-1 TRBV6-6 ASSGRQGTNTEAF